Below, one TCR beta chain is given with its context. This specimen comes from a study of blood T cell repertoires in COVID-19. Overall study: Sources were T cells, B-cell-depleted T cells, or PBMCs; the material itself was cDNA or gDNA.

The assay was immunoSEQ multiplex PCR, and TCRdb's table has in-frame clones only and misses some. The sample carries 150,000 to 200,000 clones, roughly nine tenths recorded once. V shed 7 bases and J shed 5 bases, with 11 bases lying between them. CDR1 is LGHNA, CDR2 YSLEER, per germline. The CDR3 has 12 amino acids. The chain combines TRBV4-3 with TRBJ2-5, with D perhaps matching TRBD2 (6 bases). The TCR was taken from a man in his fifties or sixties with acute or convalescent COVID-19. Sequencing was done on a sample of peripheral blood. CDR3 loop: CASTGVGETQYF. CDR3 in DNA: TGCGCCAGCACGGGGGTGGGGGAGACCCAGTACTTC.